This record looks at one T cell receptor beta chain sequence and its context. Its antigen is still unknown. It was template switching that added a universal primer site, and there were unique molecular identifiers on the cDNA. One entry per CDR3 protein, called by TCRdb with MiXCR from the 5' RACE reads. The table includes 1.5 million to 2 million distinct CDR3 sequences, under 35% detected once. The data belong to a study of identical twins. Study-level points and caveats: A lower insertion count was a feature of abundant cord blood beta clonotypes, with no such feature in memory repertoires. Rather than following the same donors, the conclusions depended on cross-sectional statistical analysis.

V dropped 7 bases and J dropped 0; count of bases not matched to a gene: 7. Germline assignment: CDR1 MNHNS and CDR2 SASEGT. The CDR3 extends over 17 amino acids. The sample consisted of cord blood. This receptor was taken from a newborn girl in good health. The J gene is TRBJ2-1, the V gene TRBV6-1; 12 nucleotides match TRBD2. The CDR3 loop is CASTKTSGSLSYNEQFF. The CDR3 DNA follows: TGTGCCAGCACCAAGACTAGCGGGAGCCTCTCCTACAATGAGCAGTTCTTC.